This TCR beta chain was sequenced in a study of regulatory T cells in long-lasting Graves disease (dated by TCRdb to the early 2020s). Notes on the research overall: Persistent Graves' disease meant more than 5 years of antithyroid drug treatment with TSH receptor autoantibodies that stayed positive. Persistent Graves' disease patients were compared with newly diagnosed Graves' disease patients by peripheral blood TCR sequencing and RNA sequencing. The study took place in China and was registered as a clinical trial. A total of some 33 samples were covered by TCR sequencing, comprising approximately 13 persistent and approximately 20 newly diagnosed Graves' disease patients. Persistent Graves' disease patients in the clinical cohort had taken antithyroid drugs for roughly 10 years on average.

This clonotype was seen at least ten times. Its antigen remains undetermined. Within one base of it there is no much larger clone, and no base qualities were kept. From the cysteine through the phenylalanine, the CDR3 covers 14 amino acids. The DNA shown is the 42-base CDR3, in frame from base 1. V is pruned by 5 bases and J by 3 bases, leaving 6 bases of the junction without a gene match. From the germline V gene, CDR1 is LGHNT and CDR2 is FRNRAP. The meaning of the sample's time point label: persistent/refractory GD, antithyroid drugs over 5 years with positive TRAb. For both TCR sequencing and RNA sequencing, RNA was extracted from PBMCs in TRIzol. The diagnosis of Graves' disease followed American Thyroid Association guidelines. The patients came from an endocrinology department in Xi'an, China. From each patient, around 9 milliliters of peripheral blood was collected into an EDTA anticoagulant tube. Ficoll Paque Plus density gradient separation was used to isolate PBMCs, and no additional T cell sorting was done. An Agilent 2100 Bioanalyzer and agarose gel were used to assess RNA quality, and a NanoDrop 2000 was used to measure RNA concentration.

Libraries were prepared through multiplex PCR. The reads were generated on an Illumina HiSeq 4000. TCR beta libraries were built with iRepertoire HTBI primers and Arm-PCR amplification of CDR3 regions. Gel purification was performed on PCR products prior to sequencing. As for the original processing: Gene usage analysis of CDR3 amino acid clonotypes used the approximately 56 TRBV and approximately 13 TRBJ segments found across samples. Filtered high-quality paired reads were merged into contigs using COPE and FqMerger. BLAST was used to align contigs to the IMGT TRBV, TRBD and TRBJ reference genes, and CDR3 was defined following IMGT. Clonotypes above 0.1% frequency were classified as highly expanded clones. Shannon entropy served as the measure of repertoire diversity, while the Gini coefficient captured V-J evenness. Public clonotypes were defined as clonotypes shared by more than one individual. Using fastp trimming at Q25 and MiXCR clonotype assembly, TCRdb reanalyzed the public sequencing data and kept in-frame beta chains. Each entry merges the rows of one CDR3 protein and shows their most common DNA and genes. The authors' filters were not applied to this entry. The sample has roughly 700,000 distinct CDR3 sequences on record, around 30% of them singletons. The ten largest clones take up around 42% of the sample.

General conclusions and limits of the study: The authors acknowledged the small sample size as a limitation that may reduce accuracy. A larger number of public clonotypes was shared among persistent patients (approximately 2,600) than among newly diagnosed patients (about 990). Sequencing and analysis were restricted to the TCR beta chain. Because the primary lesion, thyroid tissue, could not be accessed, the study looked at peripheral blood alone. Lower TCR Shannon entropy and fewer highly expanded clones were observed in persistent Graves' disease patients than in newly diagnosed patients, which suggested clonal expansion. Persistent disease showed preferential use of TRBV28, TRBJ1-2 and TRBJ2-5, whereas newly diagnosed disease favored TRBV20-1 and TRBJ2-1.

Recombination connected TRBV12-5 to TRBJ2-5; TRBD2 agrees with 7 junctional bases. The material sequenced was peripheral blood mononuclear cells (PBMCs), taken when the disease was refractory, from a patient treated with antithyroid drugs. This receptor was identified in a female donor with Graves disease. The nucleotide sequence reads as follows: TGTGCTAGTGGTCTGGGAGGGAGAGAAGAGACCCAGTACTTC. It translates as CASGLGGREETQYF.